Below, 21 T cell receptor beta chains from the same sample are listed, as sequenced in a study of cytotoxic CD8 clonotypes in ibrutinib-treated CLL. Sequencing used immunoSEQ multiplex PCR; TCRdb keeps in-frame clones, though not all of them. The table shows over 200,000 clones, with about four fifths occurring only once. The sequenced sample was PBMCs, obtained after 12 months of ibrutinib treatment. These receptors originate from a human donor with chronic lymphocytic leukemia.

The chain's CDR3 is CASSATNYGYTF. CDR3 sequence (DNA): TGTGCCAGCAGTGCAACTAACTATGGCTACACCTTC. The chain has TRBV5-6 and TRBJ1-2, with unresolved D. This CDR3 region has 12 residues. Germline V gene data show CDR1 as SGHDT and CDR2 as YYEEEE. Trimming stripped 5 bases from V and 0 bases from J, with 5 bases between.

This clone was observed a few times. The V gene is TRBV7-8, the J gene TRBJ1-2; no firm D call. The germline V and J ends were trimmed by 5 bases and 0 bases, with 13 bases remaining between them. CDR1 and CDR2 (germline): SGHVS, FQNEAQ. This CDR3 is built from 15 residues. The chain's CDR3 is CASSTAAAANYGYTF. The DNA for the CDR3 is TGTGCCAGCAGCACGGCGGCGGCAGCTAACTATGGCTACACCTTC.

This clone was observed many times. The V and J genes are TRBV7-8 and TRBJ2-7; D possibly uses TRBD1 or TRBD2 (5 bases each). The V end was cut by 1 base, the J end by 7 bases, with 8 bases between. Germline assignment: CDR1 SGHVS and CDR2 FQNEAQ. This CDR3 has 12 residues. The CDR3 sequence: CASSLDRREQYF. For the CDR3, the DNA is TGTGCCAGCAGCTTAGACAGGAGGGAGCAGTACTTC. The full variable domain, its missing parts supplied by reference TRBV7-8 and TRBJ2-7, is GAGVSQSPRYKVAKRGQDVALRCDPISGHVSLFWYQQALGQGPEFLTYFQNEAQLDKSGLPSDRFFAERPEGSVSTLKIQRTQQEDSAVYLCASSLDRREQYFGPGTRLTVT.

V is TRBV6-6 and J is TRBJ2-5; 8 bases align to TRBD2. The germline gives CDR1 MNHNY, CDR2 SVGAGI (reference sequence). The CDR3 runs to 14 residues. J was trimmed by 5 bases and V by 8 bases; bases with no gene match: 10. The CDR3 reads CASLKTGGRETQYF. DNA of the CDR3: TGTGCCAGCCTCAAGACGGGGGGGCGGGAGACCCAGTACTTC.

This chain uses TRBV4-2 with TRBJ2-7, with TRBD2 matching over 7 bases. Losses at the gene ends were 4 bases for V and 6 bases for J; bases not matched to a gene: 12. The length of the CDR3 is 15 residues. Germline assignment: CDR1 LGHNA and CDR2 YNFKEQ. CDR3 coding DNA: TGTGCCAGCAGCCGAGCGGGGAACTCGGATAGCGAGCAGTACTTC. Its translation is CASSRAGNSDSEQYF.

This clone has a count of ten or more. This chain links TRBV2 with TRBJ2-1; D is unclear. V was clipped by 4 bases and J by 1 base, with 8 bases between them. This CDR3 region has 14 residues. Germline assignment: CDR1 SNHLY and CDR2 FYNNEI. This chain's CDR3 is CASSGAGSYNEQFF. The CDR3 nucleotides read TGTGCCAGCAGTGGGGCCGGGTCCTACAATGAGCAGTTCTTC.

The chain carries TRBV6-5 and TRBJ2-7, with D perhaps TRBD1 or TRBD2 (6 bases each). This CDR3 spans 15 amino acids. CDR1 and CDR2 from the germline V gene are MNHEY and SVGAGI. The V and J ends lost 2 bases and 3 bases respectively, with 14 bases between them. CDR3 protein: CASSYPGAEGYEQYF. The CDR3 DNA reads as TGTGCCAGCAGTTACCCGGGGGCTGAGGGCTACGAGCAGTACTTC.

The chain recombines TRBV7-3 with TRBJ2-7; maybe TRBD1 (6 bases). Germline CDR1 and CDR2: SGHTA and FQGTGA. CDR3 size: 16 residues. V lost 1 base, J lost 4 bases, and 17 bases lay in between. The CDR3 bases are TGTGCCAGCAGCTTAAATCCGGGCAGGGGAATTTACGAGCAGTACTTC. Translated, it gives CASSLNPGRGIYEQYF.

This chain joins TRBV5-6 and TRBJ1-5, with TRBD1 identical over 7 bases. The germline CDR1 and CDR2 sequences are SGHDT and YYEEEE. V dropped 4 bases and J dropped 6; count of bases not matched to a gene: 4. The CDR3 spans 13 residues. The CDR3 protein is CASSTTGVQPQHF. DNA of the CDR3: TGTGCCAGCAGCACTACAGGGGTTCAGCCCCAGCATTTT.

V and J are TRBV7-8 and TRBJ2-3; possible D gene TRBD1, 6 bases. V was cut by 5 bases and J by 3 bases, with 9 bases left in between. The germline CDR1 and CDR2 sequences are SGHVS and FQNEAQ. The CDR3 length is 13 residues. CDR3: CASSQGGTDTQYF. CDR3 coding DNA: TGTGCCAGCAGCCAAGGGGGTACAGATACGCAGTATTTT.

The chain joins TRBV18 to TRBJ2-7, with 9 nucleotides matching TRBD1. J gave up 6 bases and V 6 bases, and 6 bases lay outside the gene matches. In germline, CDR1 is KGHSH, CDR2 LQKENI. The length of the CDR3 is 13 residues. CDR3 nucleotide sequence: TGTGCCAGCTCGCCGGGGACAGGGAGCGAGCAGTACTTC. Translating it yields CASSPGTGSEQYF.

This clone was observed a few times. The CDR3 region has the DNA TGTGCCAGCGGGGCAGGGGTCTACGAGCAGTACTTC. Its protein product is CASGAGVYEQYF. The chain employs TRBV6-1 and TRBJ2-7; maybe TRBD1 (6 bases). The germline CDR1 and CDR2 sequences are MNHNS and SASEGT. CDR3 size: 12 residues. V gave up 8 bases and J gave up 3 bases, with 11 bases separating them.

The chain uses TRBV28 and TRBJ2-3; 9 bases line up with TRBD1. The CDR3 is 14 amino acids. Germline V lookup: CDR1 MDHEN, CDR2 SYDVKM. J lost 4 bases, V lost 5 bases, and 4 bases had no gene match. CDR3 residues: CASSTGGRADTQYF. DNA for the CDR3: TGTGCCAGCAGTACAGGGGGCAGGGCAGATACGCAGTATTTT.

The genes are TRBV4-1 and TRBJ2-1, with D maybe TRBD2 (6 bases). Per the germline V gene, CDR1 is MGHRA and CDR2 is YSYEKL. The CDR3 extends over 15 amino acids. V was clipped by 0 bases and J by 4 bases, with 10 bases between them. Here the CDR3 DNA reads TGCGCCAGCAGCCAAGAAGGGACTTCTTACAATGAGCAGTTCTTC. Its protein product is CASSQEGTSYNEQFF.

The chain employs TRBV10-3 and TRBJ2-1; 10 nucleotides align to TRBD2. Per the germline V gene, CDR1 is ENHRY and CDR2 is SYGVKD. The ends lost 10 bases at V and 9 bases at J; junction bases unmatched: 9. This CDR3 is 13 amino acids long. The CDR3 DNA reads TGTGCCACCTCTAGCGGGGGAGAGGGTGAGCAGTTCTTC. It is translated as CATSSGGEGEQFF.

This clone came up once. CDR3 in amino acids: CASKGGPGGELFF. The CDR3 region has the DNA TGTGCCAGCAAGGGGGGCCCGGGCGGGGAGCTGTTTTTT. The J gene is TRBJ2-2, the V gene TRBV2; D tentatively fits TRBD1 or TRBD2 (6 bases each). This CDR3 spans 13 amino acids. CDR1 and CDR2 from the germline V gene are SNHLY and FYNNEI. V dropped 7 bases and J dropped 7 bases, with 13 bases sitting between them.

The chain couples TRBV5-1 to TRBJ1-2; TRBD1 aligns across 11 bases. V trimming: 3 bases; J trimming: 7 bases; junction bases outside the gene matches: 2. The CDR3 spans 13 residues. Germline CDR1 SGHRS, CDR2 YFSETQ. This CDR3 is CASSWTGGPGYTF. The CDR3, as DNA: TGCGCCAGCAGCTGGACAGGGGGCCCTGGCTACACCTTC.

This chain joins TRBV2 and TRBJ2-7, with TRBD2 matching 12 bases. The ends lost 8 bases at V and 3 bases at J; junction bases unmatched: 5. The CDR3 is 14 amino acids. In germline, CDR1 is SNHLY, CDR2 FYNNEI. CDR3 bases: TGTGCCAGCTCAACTAGCGGGAGGAACTACGAGCAGTACTTC. It translates to CASSTSGRNYEQYF.

The chain joins TRBV19 to TRBJ1-4; no firm D call. With 7 bases removed from V and 10 bases from J, the gap between germline ends came to 22 bases. Germline V gives CDR1 LNHDA, CDR2 SQIVND (reference sequence). This CDR3 has 15 amino acids. The CDR3, as DNA: TGTGCCAGTAATAGTCCGGGCGGCGTGGCTGGAAAACTGTTTTTT. This sequence encodes CASNSPGGVAGKLFF.

V and J are TRBV30 and TRBJ2-1; TRBD1 might be the D (5 bases). CDR1 and CDR2 from the germline V gene are GTSNPN and SVGIG (reference sequence). The CDR3 length is 11 residues. Trimming took off 1 base at V and 9 bases at J, with 7 bases between the two ends. CDR3 amino acids: CAWSADSEQFF. The CDR3 nucleotides are TGTGCCTGGAGTGCCGACAGTGAGCAGTTCTTC.

The rearrangement joins TRBV5-8 to TRBJ1-5; 8 positions agree with TRBD1. With 4 bases clipped from V and 4 bases from J, the junction kept 7 bases outside the gene matches. The CDR3 is 15 amino acids. Per germline, CDR1 SGHTS and CDR2 YDEGEE. The CDR3 loop reads CASSIGTGRNQPQHF. Here the CDR3 DNA reads TGTGCCAGCAGCATAGGGACAGGTCGGAATCAGCCCCAGCATTTT.